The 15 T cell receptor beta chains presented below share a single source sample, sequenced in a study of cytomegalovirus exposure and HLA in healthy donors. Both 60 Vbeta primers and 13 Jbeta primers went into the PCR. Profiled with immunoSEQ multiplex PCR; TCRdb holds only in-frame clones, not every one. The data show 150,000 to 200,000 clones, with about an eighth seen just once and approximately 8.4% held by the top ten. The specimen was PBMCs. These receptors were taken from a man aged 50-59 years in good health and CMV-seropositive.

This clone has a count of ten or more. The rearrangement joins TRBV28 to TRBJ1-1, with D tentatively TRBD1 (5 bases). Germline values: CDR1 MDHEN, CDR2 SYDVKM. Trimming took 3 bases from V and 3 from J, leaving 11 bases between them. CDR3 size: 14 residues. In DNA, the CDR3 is TGTGCCAGCAGTTTCGATTCGGGGGACACTGAAGCTTTCTTT. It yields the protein CASSFDSGDTEAFF.

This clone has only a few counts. The CDR3, as DNA: TGCGCCAGCAGCCAAAGAGGATTTGCGGCAGGGGGTTCACCCCTCCACTTT. It specifies CASSQRGFAAGGSPLHF. The rearrangement uses TRBV4-3 and TRBJ1-6; 7 nucleotides agree with TRBD1. Unmatched junction bases numbered 13, after V lost 2 bases and J lost 9 bases. Germline V gene lookup returns CDR1 LGHNA and CDR2 YSLEER. The CDR3 contains 17 residues.

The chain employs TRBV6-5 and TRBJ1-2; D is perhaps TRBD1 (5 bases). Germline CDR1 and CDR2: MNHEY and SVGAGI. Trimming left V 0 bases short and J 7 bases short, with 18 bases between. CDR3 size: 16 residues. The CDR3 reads CASSYSTVLKTGGYTF. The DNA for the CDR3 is TGTGCCAGCAGTTACTCGACAGTCCTGAAGACGGGTGGCTACACCTTC.

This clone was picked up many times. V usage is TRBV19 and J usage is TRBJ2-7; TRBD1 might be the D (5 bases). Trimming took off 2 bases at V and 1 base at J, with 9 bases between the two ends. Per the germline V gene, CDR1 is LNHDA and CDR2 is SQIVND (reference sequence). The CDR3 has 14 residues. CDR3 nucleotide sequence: TGTGCCAGTAGTATACAGGGCGTTTCCTACGAGCAGTACTTC. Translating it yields CASSIQGVSYEQYF.

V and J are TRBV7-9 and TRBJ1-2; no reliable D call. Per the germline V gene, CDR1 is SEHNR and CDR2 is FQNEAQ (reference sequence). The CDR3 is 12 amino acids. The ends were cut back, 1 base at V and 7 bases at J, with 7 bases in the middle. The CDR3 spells CASSLVSGGYTF. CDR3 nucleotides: TGTGCCAGCAGCTTAGTTAGTGGTGGCTACACCTTC.

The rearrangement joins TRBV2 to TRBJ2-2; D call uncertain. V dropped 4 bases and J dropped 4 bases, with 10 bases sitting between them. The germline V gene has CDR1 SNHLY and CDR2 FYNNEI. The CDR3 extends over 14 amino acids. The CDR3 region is CASSAKQPTGELFF. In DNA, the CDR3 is TGTGCCAGCAGTGCGAAACAGCCCACCGGGGAGCTGTTTTTT.

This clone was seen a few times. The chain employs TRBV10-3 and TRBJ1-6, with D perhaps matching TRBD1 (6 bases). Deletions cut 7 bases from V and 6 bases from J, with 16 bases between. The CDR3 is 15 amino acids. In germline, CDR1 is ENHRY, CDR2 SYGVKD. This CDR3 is CAITPGDGRNSPLHF. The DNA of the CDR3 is TGTGCCATCACCCCAGGGGACGGCCGTAATTCACCCCTCCACTTT.

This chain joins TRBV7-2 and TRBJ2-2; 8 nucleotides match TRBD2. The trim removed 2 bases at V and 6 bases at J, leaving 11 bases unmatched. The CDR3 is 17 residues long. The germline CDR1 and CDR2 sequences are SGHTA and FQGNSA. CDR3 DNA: TGTGCCAGCAGCTTATTCCTAGCGGGCCCGAGGGCCGGGGAGCTGTTTTTT. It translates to CASSLFLAGPRAGELFF.

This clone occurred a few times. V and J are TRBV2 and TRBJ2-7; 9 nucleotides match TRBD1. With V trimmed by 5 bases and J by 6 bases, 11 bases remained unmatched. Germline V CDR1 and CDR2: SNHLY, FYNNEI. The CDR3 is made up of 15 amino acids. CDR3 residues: CASSLVPGQGSEQYV. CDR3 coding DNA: TGTGCCAGCAGTCTAGTCCCGGGACAGGGATCCGAGCAGTACGTC.

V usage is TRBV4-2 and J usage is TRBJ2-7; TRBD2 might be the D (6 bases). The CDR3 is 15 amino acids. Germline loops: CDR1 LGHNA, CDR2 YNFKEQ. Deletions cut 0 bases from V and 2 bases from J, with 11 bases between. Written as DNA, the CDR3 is TGTGCCAGCAGCCAAGATGCTAGCGCGCCCTACGAGCAGTACTTC. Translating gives CASSQDASAPYEQYF.

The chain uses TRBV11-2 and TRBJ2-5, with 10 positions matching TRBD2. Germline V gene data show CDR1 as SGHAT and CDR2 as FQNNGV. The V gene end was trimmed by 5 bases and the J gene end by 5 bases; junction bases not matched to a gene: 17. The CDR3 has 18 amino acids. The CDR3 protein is CASSLGRDASGGRETQYF. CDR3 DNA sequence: TGTGCCAGCAGCCTGGGAAGGGACGCTAGCGGGGGCCGGGAGACCCAGTACTTC.

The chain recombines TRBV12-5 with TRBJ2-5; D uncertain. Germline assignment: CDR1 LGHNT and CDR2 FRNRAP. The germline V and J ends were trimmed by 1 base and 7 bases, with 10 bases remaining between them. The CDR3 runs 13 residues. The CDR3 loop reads CASGLGGLGTQYF. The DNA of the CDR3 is TGTGCTAGTGGTTTGGGCGGCCTAGGGACCCAGTACTTC.

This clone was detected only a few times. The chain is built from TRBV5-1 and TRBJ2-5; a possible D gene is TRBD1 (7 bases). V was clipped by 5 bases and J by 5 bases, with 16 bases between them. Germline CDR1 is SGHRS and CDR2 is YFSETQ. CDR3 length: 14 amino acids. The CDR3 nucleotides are TGCGCCAGCAGGCGGCAGGGGGACTTGGAGACCCAGTACTTC. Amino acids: CASRRQGDLETQYF.

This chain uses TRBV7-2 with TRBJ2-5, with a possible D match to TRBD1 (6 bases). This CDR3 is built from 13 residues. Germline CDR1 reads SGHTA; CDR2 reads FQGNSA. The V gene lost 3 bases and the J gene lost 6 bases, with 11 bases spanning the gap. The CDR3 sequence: CASSLDSQKTQYF. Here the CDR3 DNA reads TGTGCCAGCAGCTTGGACAGTCAAAAGACCCAGTACTTC.

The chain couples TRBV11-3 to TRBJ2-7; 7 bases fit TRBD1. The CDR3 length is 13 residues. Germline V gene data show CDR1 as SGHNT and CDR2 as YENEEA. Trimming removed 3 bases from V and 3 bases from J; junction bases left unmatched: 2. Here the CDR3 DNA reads TGTGCCAGCAGCTTCCGGGACAGCTACGAGCAGTACGTC. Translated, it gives CASSFRDSYEQYV.